The 10 T cell receptor beta chains in this list originate from one sample, sequenced in a study of blood T cell repertoires in COVID-19. Clones were sequenced by immunoSEQ multiplex PCR, and TCRdb holds only the in-frame ones, with some missing. The sample consists of 100,000 to 150,000 clones, approximately 88% of them appearing once. Source material: peripheral blood. The receptor source for this set is a man between 45 and 60 years old with acute or convalescent COVID-19.

J is TRBJ2-4 and V is TRBV6-6, with TRBD2 matching 8 bases. This CDR3 comprises 17 residues. The germline CDR1 and CDR2 sequences are MNHNY and SVGAGI (reference sequence). Trimming took 5 bases from V and 7 from J; bases not matched to a gene: 16. The CDR3 DNA reads TGTGCCAGCAGTCCCTCGGGCTCCGCTCCGGGGGGGAACATTCAGTACTTC. It yields the protein CASSPSGSAPGGNIQYF.

The genes are TRBV6-2 or TRBV6-3 and TRBJ1-6, with a weak D call TRBD1 (6 bases). This CDR3 is 14 amino acids long. Between the trimmed V and J ends, which lost 5 bases and 8 bases, there was a span of 13 bases. The germline V gene encodes CDR1 MNHEY and CDR2 SVGEGT. The CDR3 reads CASSPQGFHSPLHF. CDR3 sequence (DNA): TGTGCCAGCAGTCCACAGGGTTTTCATTCACCCCTCCACTTT.

V is TRBV5-1 and J is TRBJ2-1; 11 nucleotides align to TRBD2. The CDR3 runs 16 residues. Germline CDR1 and CDR2: SGHRS and YFSETQ. With V trimmed by 4 bases and J by 7 bases, 10 bases remained unmatched. CDR3: CASSIPRLAGGNEQFF. Written as DNA, the CDR3 is TGCGCCAGCAGCATCCCCCGGCTAGCGGGAGGTAATGAGCAGTTCTTC.

This chain connects TRBV27 to TRBJ2-5; the match to TRBD2 covers 14 bases. The trim removed 5 bases at V and 1 base at J, leaving 3 bases unmatched. This CDR3 region has 16 residues. Germline V CDR1 and CDR2: MNHEY, SMNVEV (reference sequence). The DNA of the CDR3 is TGTGCCAGCAGTACGGGACTAGCGGGAGTCCAAGAGACCCAGTACTTC. Its protein product is CASSTGLAGVQETQYF.

The chain is built from TRBV11-3 and TRBJ2-7; TRBD2 agrees at 7 bases. After removal of 1 base from V and 5 bases from J, the junction contained 11 bases not matched to a gene. CDR3 length: 16 amino acids. The V gene's germline CDR1 is SGHNT and CDR2 YENEEA. As DNA, the CDR3 is TGTGCCAGCAGCTTAGTGTTAGGCGGGAGCAATCACGAGCAGTACTTC. It is translated as CASSLVLGGSNHEQYF.

This sequence joins TRBV18 and TRBJ1-3; 7 bases are a match to TRBD1. This CDR3 comprises 14 residues. The V gene's germline CDR1 is KGHSH and CDR2 LQKENI. V shed 2 bases, J shed 4 bases, and the junction held 2 bases outside the gene matches. The DNA of the CDR3 is TGTGCCAGCTCACCATCGACAGGGGGAAACACCATATATTTT. Protein sequence: CASSPSTGGNTIYF.

V and J are TRBV11-3 and TRBJ2-4; 10 positions match TRBD2. Germline V CDR1 and CDR2: SGHNT, YENEEA. This CDR3 is built from 16 residues. Trimming cost V 3 bases and J 6 bases; bases outside gene matches: 8. The CDR3 loop is CASSFPAGGPGNIQYF. The DNA for the CDR3 is TGTGCCAGCAGCTTTCCAGCGGGAGGGCCGGGAAACATTCAGTACTTC. Combining the CDR3 with reference TRBV11-3 and TRBJ2-4 gives the whole variable domain EAGVVQSPRYKIIEKKQPVAFWCNPISGHNTLYWYLQNLGQGPELLIRYENEEAVDDSQLPKDRFSAERLKGVDSTLKIQPAELGDSAVYLCASSFPAGGPGNIQYFGAGTRLSVL.

The V gene is TRBV27, the J gene TRBJ1-4, with TRBD1 matching over 9 bases. Germline V gene data show CDR1 as MNHEY and CDR2 as SMNVEV (reference sequence). There are 14 residues in the CDR3. Trimming cost V 3 bases and J 8 bases; bases outside gene matches: 4. The CDR3 region is CASSFGTGYEKLFF. In nucleotides, the CDR3 is TGTGCCAGCAGTTTCGGGACAGGGTACGAAAAACTGTTTTTT.

This sequence joins TRBV2 and TRBJ2-7, with 11 bases that match TRBD2. Germline lookup yields CDR1 SNHLY and CDR2 FYNNEI. The CDR3 totals 19 residues. V shed 7 bases and J 0 bases; nucleotides not matched to a gene: 17. The CDR3 DNA is TGTGCCAGCACCACTAAACTGGGACTAGCGGAAGGGGCCTCCTACGAGCAGTACTTC. Amino acids: CASTTKLGLAEGASYEQYF.

This rearrangement joins TRBV2 to TRBJ1-3; D ambiguous. V lost 4 bases and J lost 0, with 10 bases in between. Looked up from germline, CDR1 is SNHLY and CDR2 is FYNNEI. This CDR3 spans 15 amino acids. The CDR3 spells CASSAVHFSGNTIYF. As DNA, the CDR3 is TGTGCCAGCAGTGCCGTCCACTTCTCTGGAAACACCATATATTTT.